Each of the 32 T cell receptor beta chains below was sequenced from the same sample in a study of T cells in Graves' hyperthyroidism and ophthalmopathy. Amplified TCR beta CDR3 regions came from RNA transcripts. During a first-round RT-PCR of the TCR CDR3, the HTBI primer set was used. TCRdb analysed the multiplex PCR reads with MiXCR anew, one entry per CDR3 protein. The data contain about 360,000 distinct CDR3 sequences, about 12% of them singletons. The source material was blood. These receptors were taken from a woman younger than 30 with Graves' hyperthyroidism.

This clonotype has a count of ten or more. The V gene is TRBV2, the J gene TRBJ1-2; 9 bases are shared with TRBD1. CDR3 length equals 14 residues. CDR1 and CDR2 from the germline V gene are SNHLY and FYNNEI. Trimming cost V 5 bases and J 4 bases; bases outside gene matches: 5. CDR3 protein: CASSRQGVGYGYTF. The CDR3 DNA sequence: TGTGCCAGCAGTCGACAGGGGGTCGGCTATGGCTACACCTTC.

V and J are TRBV30 and TRBJ1-1, with unresolved D. This CDR3 has 12 amino acids. V was clipped by 5 bases and J by 11 bases, with 18 bases between them. Germline V lookup: CDR1 GTSNPN, CDR2 SVGIG (reference sequence). The DNA for the CDR3 is TGTGCCTGGTCCCCCGACCGAACGGGGGCTTTCTTT. Translating gives CAWSPDRTGAFF.

This clonotype was observed a handful of times. This chain links TRBV11-1 with TRBJ2-7; D gene uncertain. Trimming shortened V by 4 bases and J by 6 bases, and 16 bases separated the two germline ends. Germline assignment: CDR1 SGHAT and CDR2 FQDESV (reference sequence). The CDR3 covers 14 residues. The CDR3 region has the DNA TGTGCCAGCAGCTCTCCGTCCCCCTACTGCGAGCAGTACTTC. Residues: CASSSPSPYCEQYF.

This clonotype appeared once. This sequence joins TRBV6-2 or TRBV6-3 and TRBJ2-3, with D unclear. The length of the CDR3 is 14 residues. V lost 2 bases and J lost 4, with 10 bases in between. Germline V gives CDR1 MNHEY, CDR2 SVGEGT. In DNA, the CDR3 is TGTGCCAGCAGTTACCGGCGAGACGCAGATACGCAGTATTTT. It yields the protein CASSYRRDADTQYF.

J is TRBJ1-2 and V is TRBV6-8; D gene unclear. Germline V gene lookup returns CDR1 MNHGY and CDR2 SAAAGT. This CDR3 has 17 amino acids. V was pared by 0 bases and J by 4 bases, with 18 bases between. The CDR3 spells CASSYSRVPRAPYGYTF. In DNA, the CDR3 is TGTGCCAGCAGTTACTCGAGGGTCCCACGGGCCCCCTATGGCTACACCTTC.

The genes are TRBV5-6 and TRBJ2-1, with D possibly TRBD2 on 5 matching bases. The CDR3 spans 13 residues. The V end lost 4 bases, the J end lost 8 bases, and 13 bases lay between the germline ends. The germline CDR1 and CDR2 sequences are SGHDT and YYEEEE. CDR3 loop: CASSLGVVDEQFF. In DNA form, the CDR3 reads TGTGCCAGCAGCCTCGGGGTAGTTGATGAGCAGTTCTTC.

This clonotype was counted ten times or more. The CDR3 region has the DNA TGTGCCAGCAGCAGTCCGGGACTAGCGGGTCCATACACAGATACGCAGTATTTT. It is translated as CASSSPGLAGPYTDTQYF. V usage is TRBV28 and J usage is TRBJ2-3; TRBD2 agrees at 12 bases. The germline V gene encodes CDR1 MDHEN and CDR2 SYDVKM. The CDR3 covers 18 residues. V dropped 6 bases and J dropped 2; count of bases not matched to a gene: 12.

There are many counts of this clonotype. The genes are TRBV30 and TRBJ1-2; D remains ambiguous. V lost 2 bases and J lost 5, with 15 bases in between. CDR1 is GTSNPN and CDR2 is SVGIG in the germline V gene (reference sequence). This CDR3 spans 14 amino acids. This chain's CDR3 is CAWSLVDGVYGYTF. The CDR3 DNA is TGTGCCTGGAGTCTTGTGGACGGAGTGTATGGCTACACCTTC.

This clonotype was seen repeatedly, ten times or more. V gene TRBV27 combines with J gene TRBJ1-1, with a weak D call TRBD1 (6 bases). Trimming left V 1 base short and J 8 bases short, with 17 bases between. This CDR3 region has 15 residues. Germline assignment: CDR1 MNHEY and CDR2 SMNVEV (reference sequence). The CDR3: CASSLYYMGGTEAFF. Written as DNA, the CDR3 is TGTGCCAGCAGTTTATATTATATGGGGGGGACAGAAGCTTTCTTT.

In its sample, this clonotype was seen many times. This chain joins TRBV4-1 and TRBJ2-7; 9 bases fit TRBD1. The ends lost 4 bases at V and 4 bases at J; junction bases unmatched: 5. The CDR3 contains 14 residues. Looked up from germline, CDR1 is MGHRA and CDR2 is YSYEKL. CDR3 in amino acids: CASSPSGQGYEQYF. In nucleotides, the CDR3 is TGCGCCAGCAGCCCGTCCGGACAGGGGTACGAGCAGTACTTC.

This clonotype has a count of ten or more. This chain links TRBV7-9 with TRBJ1-2, with TRBD1 matching over 9 bases. J gave up 4 bases and V 2 bases, and 2 bases lay outside the gene matches. CDR3 size: 14 residues. Germline-derived CDR1 and CDR2 are SEHNR and FQNEAQ (reference sequence). CDR3: CASSLLGQGYGYTF. The DNA for the CDR3 is TGTGCCAGCAGCTTATTGGGACAGGGCTATGGCTACACCTTC.

This clonotype was recorded a few times. This chain connects TRBV20-1 to TRBJ1-5; 7 nucleotides match TRBD1. Trimming removed 0 bases from V and 6 bases from J; junction bases left unmatched: 11. This CDR3 region has 16 residues. Germline loops: CDR1 DFQATT, CDR2 SNEGSKA (reference sequence). The CDR3 coding sequence is TGCAGTGCTAGAGATCAGGATACAGGGGATAGTCAGCCCCAGCATTTT. As protein: CSARDQDTGDSQPQHF.

This clonotype has ten or more counts. This sequence joins TRBV6-6 and TRBJ1-2; D may be TRBD1 (5 bases). Germline-derived CDR1 and CDR2 are MNHNY and SVGAGI (reference sequence). The CDR3 sequence is 14 residues long. V was cut by 0 bases and J by 2 bases, with 7 bases left in between. Here the CDR3 reads CASSYSGDNYGYTF. In DNA form, the CDR3 reads TGTGCCAGCAGTTACTCTGGGGACAACTATGGCTACACCTTC.

The chain combines TRBV6-1 with TRBJ2-2; possibly TRBD1 for D (6 bases). Trimming stripped 5 bases from V and 4 bases from J, with 17 bases between. CDR3 size: 16 residues. Germline V gives CDR1 MNHNS, CDR2 SASEGT. The CDR3 nucleotides read TGTGCCAGCAGTCAGCCGGGACAAACATCCACCGGGGAGCTGTTTTTT. The encoded protein is CASSQPGQTSTGELFF.

This clonotype was seen a few times. V and J are TRBV18 and TRBJ1-4, with 8 bases lining up with TRBD1. CDR1 KGHSH and CDR2 LQKENI come from the germline V gene. Trimming cost V 3 bases and J 6 bases; bases outside gene matches: 15. The CDR3 contains 18 residues. The CDR3 here is CASSPWTGSGSSDEKLFF. The CDR3 nucleotides read TGTGCCAGCTCACCGTGGACAGGGTCAGGGTCCTCGGATGAAAAACTGTTTTTT.

As to this clonotype: A much bigger clone sits one base away, suggesting this may be a read error. CDR3 sequence: CASSPNLGTGESEAFF. CDR3 coding DNA: TGTGCCAGCAGCCCTAACTTGGGGACAGGGGAGTCTGAAGCTTTCTTT. The chain uses TRBV2 and TRBJ1-1; 10 positions match TRBD1. This CDR3 has 16 residues. J was trimmed by 6 bases and V by 6 bases; bases with no gene match: 13. The V gene's germline CDR1 is SNHLY and CDR2 FYNNEI.

In the case of this clonotype: A much larger clonotype is one base distant, so this may be a read error. J is TRBJ2-7 and V is TRBV7-9; D is uncertain. Germline-derived CDR1 and CDR2 are SEHNR and FQNEAQ (reference sequence). The CDR3 extends over 13 amino acids. The CDR3 loop reads CASSLRYGYGQYF. The CDR3 DNA sequence: TGTGCCAGCAGCTTACGCTACGGGTACGGGCAGTACTTC.

This clonotype was counted many times. The J gene is TRBJ2-5, the V gene TRBV7-8, with no clear D. Trimming cost V 6 bases and J 4 bases, with 18 bases left between them. Germline V CDR1 and CDR2: SGHVS, FQNEAQ. This CDR3 is 15 amino acids long. The chain's CDR3 is CASSSLADGSETQYF. The CDR3 bases are TGTGCCAGCAGTTCCCTTGCGGACGGATCAGAGACCCAGTACTTC.

V and J are TRBV29-1 and TRBJ2-1; 10 nucleotides line up with TRBD2. The CDR3 is made up of 15 amino acids. J was trimmed by 0 bases and V by 6 bases; bases with no gene match: 5. Germline V CDR1 and CDR2: SQVTM, ANQGSEA. The CDR3 loop reads CSVPSGGDSYNEQFF. The DNA of the CDR3 is TGCAGCGTACCAAGCGGGGGGGACTCCTACAATGAGCAGTTCTTC.

The chain employs TRBV19 and TRBJ1-1, with 10 nucleotides matching TRBD1. This CDR3 contains 14 residues. V lost 5 bases, J lost 6 bases, and 6 bases stayed unmatched. CDR1 LNHDA and CDR2 SQIVND come from the germline V gene (reference sequence). CDR3 nucleotide sequence: TGTGCCAGTAGTGAGGGACAGGGGAAACCTGAAGCTTTCTTT. Its translation is CASSEGQGKPEAFF.

This clonotype has a count of ten or more. V and J are TRBV20-1 and TRBJ1-1; D uncertain. V shed 0 bases and J shed 0 bases, with 14 bases lying between them. The CDR3 covers 16 residues. Germline loops: CDR1 DFQATT, CDR2 SNEGSKA (reference sequence). This chain's CDR3 is CSARDRGGAMNTEAFF. The CDR3 DNA reads as TGCAGTGCTAGAGATCGGGGAGGCGCCATGAACACTGAAGCTTTCTTT.

This clonotype has a count of ten or more. This chain joins TRBV20-1 and TRBJ2-1; 11 nucleotides line up with TRBD2. Trimming cost V 0 bases and J 7 bases; bases outside gene matches: 8. CDR3 length equals 16 residues. The germline CDR1 and CDR2 sequences are DFQATT and SNEGSKA (reference sequence). CDR3 sequence (DNA): TGCAGTGCTAGAGATATTCTAGCGGGGGGTTTTAATGAGCAGTTCTTC. This translates into CSARDILAGGFNEQFF.

The sample holds a few counts of this clonotype. Here the CDR3 reads CATSEGGYEQYF. The CDR3 region has the DNA TGTGCCACCAGTGAGGGCGGCTACGAGCAGTACTTC. V gene TRBV24-1 combines with J gene TRBJ2-7; D remains unclear. Germline CDR1 KGHDR, CDR2 SFDVKD. The germline V and J ends were trimmed by 4 bases and 3 bases, with 6 bases remaining between them. This CDR3 is 12 amino acids long.

In this sample, this clonotype turned up many times. The chain carries TRBV12-3 or TRBV12-4 and TRBJ1-6; D unresolved. The ends were cut back, 3 bases at V and 0 bases at J, with 6 bases in the middle. The CDR3 covers 15 residues. The CDR3 here is CASSFGSSYNSPLHF. Here the CDR3 DNA reads TGTGCCAGCAGTTTTGGGAGCTCCTATAATTCACCCCTCCACTTT.

This clonotype has ten or more counts. The chain joins TRBV6-1 to TRBJ2-7; 11 bases align to TRBD2. Per the germline V gene, CDR1 is MNHNS and CDR2 is SASEGT. V lost 6 bases, J lost 0 bases, and 13 bases stayed unmatched. This CDR3 is 18 amino acids long. The CDR3 DNA reads TGTGCCAGCAGACGCCTCCCCGGGACTAGCGGCAACTCCTACGAGCAGTACTTC. Protein product: CASRRLPGTSGNSYEQYF.

This clonotype was observed at least ten times. V usage is TRBV12-3 or TRBV12-4 and J usage is TRBJ1-2; TRBD1 agrees at 9 bases. The V segment lost 5 bases and the J segment 7 bases; nucleotides outside the gene matches: 5. This CDR3 is built from 13 residues. DNA for the CDR3: TGTGCCAGCAGTACAGGGGGCTCTAGTGGCTACACCTTC. It codes for CASSTGGSSGYTF.

This clonotype was observed at least ten times. The rearrangement links TRBV28 to TRBJ2-5; 7 bases fit TRBD1. CDR3 size: 14 residues. Germline V gives CDR1 MDHEN, CDR2 SYDVKM. Trimming at V came to 3 bases and at J to 5 bases, leaving 6 bases not matched to a gene. CDR3 loop: CASSLATGVETQYF. In nucleotides, the CDR3 is TGTGCCAGCAGTTTGGCCACAGGGGTTGAGACCCAGTACTTC.

This clonotype was counted ten times or more. This chain connects TRBV28 to TRBJ2-1; 10 nucleotides line up with TRBD1. This CDR3 contains 17 residues. Germline assignment: CDR1 MDHEN and CDR2 SYDVKM. V shed 2 bases, J shed 1 base, and the junction held 5 bases outside the gene matches. The CDR3 DNA reads TGTGCCAGCAGTTTAAGGTTGGGACAGGGGTCCTACAATGAGCAGTTCTTC. This translates into CASSLRLGQGSYNEQFF.

A word on this clonotype: Likely a read error: the CDR3 ends without its conserved phenylalanine or tryptophan. This chain joins TRBV5-5 and TRBJ1-1; no clear D gene. The germline CDR1 and CDR2 sequences are SGHKS and YYEKEE (reference sequence). V lost 2 bases and J 6 bases, leaving 17 bases between the germline ends. The CDR3 is made up of 15 amino acids. The CDR3 protein is CASSFEGLSSAEAFL. DNA of the CDR3: TGTGCCAGCAGCTTTGAGGGATTGAGTAGCGCTGAAGCTTTCCTT.

This clonotype showed up just a few times. The chain has TRBV30 and TRBJ1-6; D not resolved. Germline V gene lookup returns CDR1 GTSNPN and CDR2 SVGIG (reference sequence). This CDR3 contains 15 residues. V was shortened by 4 bases and J by 6 bases, with 16 bases between the two germline ends. CDR3 residues: CAWMVGGPPNSPLHF. The DNA of the CDR3 is TGTGCCTGGATGGTTGGCGGGCCTCCTAATTCACCCCTCCACTTT.

This clonotype showed up many times. The chain has TRBV11-2 and TRBJ1-2; no clear D. The CDR3 sequence is 15 residues long. Germline V gene sequence: CDR1 SGHAT, CDR2 FQNNGV. V gave up 0 bases and J gave up 2 bases, with 10 bases separating them. In DNA, the CDR3 is TGTGCCAGCAGCTTAGATCGTTCTCGGAACTATGGCTACACCTTC. It encodes CASSLDRSRNYGYTF.

This clonotype was recorded a few times. A read error may explain this, as a much larger clone is one base away. This rearrangement joins TRBV3-1 to TRBJ1-2; D unclear. V lost 0 bases to trimming and J lost 4 bases, with 9 bases between them. In germline, CDR1 is LGHDT, CDR2 YNNKEL (reference sequence). CDR3 length: 14 residues. CDR3 sequence reads: CASSQEGSVYGYTF. In DNA, the CDR3 is TGTGCCAGCAGCCAAGAGGGGAGCGTCTATGGCTACACCTTC.